This note documents a single T cell receptor (beta chain) sequence. Its antigen is unknown. The record has no base qualities; no much larger clone is one base away. The sample is drawn from a study of T cell repertoires in cytomegalovirus infection (dated by TCRdb to between 2017 and 2020). Background on the whole study: Because public TCR beta signatures pointed to carriage of CMV infection together with the matching HLA type, the HLA type of each donor mattered for the analysis. Findings and caveats that apply to the study as a whole: In the ex vivo response, HLA-C-restricted CMV-specific TCR beta clonotypes were dominant, and in two of eight donors the single most frequent clonotype came from this HLA-C-restricted group. Cumulative frequency of public TCR beta family members discriminated carriers of CMV infection plus the relevant HLA type in this cohort and an independent roughly 350-donor cohort.

Compared with germline, V lacks 2 bases and J lacks 3 bases; bases without a gene match: 11. Counted from cysteine to phenylalanine, this CDR3 has 17 amino acids. Kept here is only the CDR3 DNA, which spans 51 bases and is read in frame from base 1. CDR1 and CDR2 are read off the germline V gene as MNHEY and SVGAGI. Sequencing was carried out with an Illumina HiSeq 1500. The public sequencing data were trimmed at Q25 with fastp and processed into clonotypes with MiXCR by TCRdb, which kept only in-frame beta chains. Here each entry gathers all rows of one CDR3 protein and keeps the most common genes and DNA. This sample is represented by approximately 140,000 distinct CDR3 sequences; approximately 24% of them were singletons. The ten biggest clones cover roughly 35% of the sample.

Here the chain combines TRBV6-5 and TRBJ2-7, and TRBD2 matches 9 of the central bases. The material sequenced was PBMCs, sequenced either directly or after in vitro stimulation (not recorded which). The receptor's source is a human donor in good health (CMV status not recorded). Some clones in this sample may be carry-over from other donors' samples. The nucleotides are TGTGCCAGCAGTTACCGAAATCGACTAGCGGAGTACTACGAGCAGTACTTC. Its protein is CASSYRNRLAEYYEQYF.